The 12 T cell receptor beta chains in this list originate from one sample, sequenced in a study of T-cell reconstitution after alpha-beta-depleted transplantation in children. A TCRbeta library incorporating unique molecular identifiers was prepared. Each CDR3 protein is one row after TCRdb ran MiXCR on the PCR reads. This sample has some 300,000 distinct CDR3 sequences, with over 9% found just once. This material consisted of PBMCs, taken before TCRalphabeta/CD19-depleted stem cell transplant. The receptors here all came from a boy younger than two with acute myeloid leukemia, due to receive a stem cell transplant.

This clonotype was detected ten times or more. The gene calls are TRBV27 and TRBJ2-5; no clear D. The germline gives CDR1 MNHEY, CDR2 SMNVEV (reference sequence). The germline V and J ends were trimmed by 3 bases and 6 bases, with 5 bases remaining between them. The CDR3 sequence is 11 residues long. The CDR3 loop reads CASSFGQTQYF. In nucleotides, the CDR3 is TGTGCCAGCAGTTTTGGCCAGACCCAGTACTTC.

This clonotype was recorded many times. The CDR3 nucleotides read TGCGCCAGCAGCTTGGACCGGGCCCAGACAGATACGCAGTATTTT. Its translation is CASSLDRAQTDTQYF. The rearrangement uses TRBV5-1 and TRBJ2-3, with D hard to call. This CDR3 has 15 residues. From germline, CDR1 is SGHRS and CDR2 YFSETQ. V lost 0 bases to trimming and J lost 3 bases, with 11 bases between them.

This clonotype has a count of ten or more. The chain employs TRBV9 and TRBJ1-2; 9 nucleotides agree with TRBD1. The CDR3 totals 14 residues. Trimming removed 3 bases from V and 8 bases from J; junction bases left unmatched: 8. Germline assignment: CDR1 SGDLS and CDR2 YYNGEE. CDR3: CASSGTGGAGGYTF. DNA of the CDR3: TGTGCCAGCAGCGGAACAGGGGGCGCAGGAGGCTACACCTTC.

This clonotype has ten or more counts. The chain uses TRBV7-9 and TRBJ2-4; no reliable D call. CDR1 and CDR2 from the germline V gene are SEHNR and FQNEAQ (reference sequence). The V gene lost 8 bases and the J gene lost 9 bases, with 14 bases spanning the gap. This CDR3 is built from 12 residues. The CDR3 is CASSYHGSIQYF. CDR3 DNA sequence: TGTGCCAGCTCCTATCATGGTAGCATTCAGTACTTC.

At least ten counts were recorded for this clonotype. The chain is built from TRBV6-1 and TRBJ1-2, with D maybe TRBD1 (6 bases). The CDR3 runs 13 residues. Germline loops: CDR1 MNHNS, CDR2 SASEGT. Trimming removed 6 bases from V and 3 bases from J, with 11 bases in between. In nucleotides, the CDR3 is TGTGCCAGCAGCCCCGGACAGTACTATGGCTACACCTTC. It translates to CASSPGQYYGYTF.

This clonotype was seen a few times. The rearrangement joins TRBV12-3 or TRBV12-4 to TRBJ1-1; no definite D call. Trimming removed 4 bases from V and 4 bases from J, with 10 bases in between. CDR3 length equals 13 residues. This CDR3 is CASSSFRPTEAFF. The CDR3 DNA sequence: TGTGCCAGCAGTTCCTTCAGACCCACTGAAGCTTTCTTT.

The rearrangement links TRBV11-2 to TRBJ2-4, with D possibly being TRBD1 or TRBD2 (6 bases each). Trimming left V 6 bases short and J 6 bases short, with 15 bases between. This CDR3 spans 14 amino acids. Germline V lookup: CDR1 SGHAT, CDR2 FQNNGV. CDR3 DNA: TGTGCCAGCAGATCCGGGGGACAAGCAAACATTCAGTACTTC. Its translation: CASRSGGQANIQYF.

In DNA, the CDR3 is TGCGCCAGCCCGTATACAGGGTATCGTGAAAAACTGTTTTTT. This encodes CASPYTGYREKLFF. This chain connects TRBV10-1 to TRBJ1-4, with a possible D match to TRBD1 (6 bases). Germline V lookup: CDR1 WNHNN, CDR2 SYGVQD (reference sequence). The CDR3 loop spans 14 amino acids. V shed 8 bases and J shed 7 bases, with 17 bases lying between them.

At least ten counts were recorded for this clonotype. The rearrangement uses TRBV5-1 and TRBJ1-2; D perhaps matches TRBD1 (5 bases). Trimming took 5 bases from V and 3 from J, leaving 11 bases between them. This CDR3 is 13 amino acids long. The germline V gene encodes CDR1 SGHRS and CDR2 YFSETQ. CDR3 bases: TGCGCCAGCAGGTCGGGGCGGGACTATGGCTACACCTTC. It yields the protein CASRSGRDYGYTF.

This clonotype has a count of ten or more. This chain connects TRBV7-3 to TRBJ2-2; D gene unclear. In germline, CDR1 is SGHTA, CDR2 FQGTGA. Trimming took 5 bases from V and 4 from J, leaving 8 bases between them. The CDR3 is made up of 13 amino acids. CDR3 protein: CASSPALTGELFF. The CDR3 coding sequence is TGTGCCAGCAGCCCGGCCCTCACCGGGGAGCTGTTTTTT. The entire variable domain, with the rest obtained from reference TRBV7-3 and TRBJ2-2, is as follows: GAGVSQTPSNKVTEKGKYVELRCDPISGHTALYWYRQSLGQGPEFLIYFQGTGAADDSGLPNDRFFAVRPEGSVSTLKIQRTERGDSAVYLCASSPALTGELFFGEGSRLTVL.

The table lists this clonotype with many counts. The J gene is TRBJ2-3, the V gene TRBV20-1; maybe TRBD2 (6 bases). Germline CDR1 DFQATT, CDR2 SNEGSKA (reference sequence). Trimming pared 6 bases from V and 0 bases from J, leaving 13 bases between. The CDR3 has 14 residues. This CDR3 reads CSAVNRGSTDTQYF. CDR3 nucleotides: TGCAGTGCCGTAAACCGGGGGAGCACAGATACGCAGTATTTT.

This clonotype was observed many times. The genes are TRBV6-5 and TRBJ1-2, with unresolved D. Per the germline V gene, CDR1 is MNHEY and CDR2 is SVGAGI. This CDR3 region has 11 residues. V lost 2 bases and J lost 7, with 5 bases in between. CDR3 sequence: CASSYLGGYTF. The DNA for the CDR3 is TGTGCCAGCAGTTACCTAGGTGGCTACACCTTC.